Below, 8 T cell receptor beta chains from the same sample are listed, as sequenced in a study of blood T cell repertoires in COVID-19. Some clones are missing from TCRdb's copy, which holds only in-frame ones; the method was immunoSEQ multiplex PCR. The repertoire has around 250,000 clones, around 90% of them found once; the top ten carry around 2.3%. Sequences were obtained from peripheral blood. All receptors come from a woman aged 60-75 years with COVID-19, enrolled during active disease.

This clone appeared once. The V call is TRBV7-8, the J call TRBJ1-3; no reliable D call. CDR1 is SGHVS, CDR2 FQNEAQ, per germline. The CDR3 is 14 residues long. V was cut by 6 bases and J by 4 bases, with 13 bases left in between. This CDR3 reads CASRSSVTGNTIYF. CDR3 sequence (DNA): TGTGCCAGCAGAAGTAGCGTCACGGGAAACACCATATATTTT.

V is TRBV6-2 or TRBV6-3 and J is TRBJ1-4; TRBD1 matches at 8 bases. The V segment lost 5 bases and the J segment 3 bases; nucleotides outside the gene matches: 5. The CDR3 runs to 15 residues. Germline lookup yields CDR1 MNHEY and CDR2 SVGEGT. The chain's CDR3 is CASSQTGGSNEKLFF. The CDR3 region has the DNA TGTGCCAGCAGTCAAACAGGGGGATCTAATGAAAAACTGTTTTTT.

This chain connects TRBV7-9 to TRBJ1-2, with D possibly being TRBD1 (6 bases). The V and J ends lost 4 bases and 4 bases respectively, with 10 bases between them. CDR1 and CDR2 from the germline V gene are SEHNR and FQNEAQ (reference sequence). This CDR3 is 13 amino acids long. CDR3 in DNA: TGTGCCAGCAGCTCAGGGGTGGGCTATGGCTACACCTTC. This encodes CASSSGVGYGYTF.

The chain is built from TRBV6-5 and TRBJ1-3, with D perhaps matching TRBD1 (5 bases). CDR1 is MNHEY, CDR2 SVGAGI, per germline. Trimming took off 7 bases at V and 4 bases at J, with 11 bases between the two ends. The CDR3 contains 13 residues. In DNA, the CDR3 is TGTGCCAGCACTAGGGGATACGGAAACACCATATATTTT. It translates to CASTRGYGNTIYF.

The CDR3 protein is CASSQDRVTEAFF. The CDR3 region has the DNA TGTGCCAGCAGCCAGGACAGGGTCACTGAAGCTTTCTTT. The gene calls are TRBV13 and TRBJ1-1; 8 nucleotides line up with TRBD1. The CDR3 is 13 residues long. Trimming cost V 5 bases and J 4 bases; bases outside gene matches: 3. Germline CDR1 is PRHDT and CDR2 is FYEKMQ (reference sequence).

J is TRBJ1-4 and V is TRBV5-6, with no clear D. Deletions cut 2 bases from V and 2 bases from J, with 7 bases between. Per the germline V gene, CDR1 is SGHDT and CDR2 is YYEEEE. This CDR3 region has 14 residues. CDR3 in amino acids: CASSLSPTNEKLFF. The CDR3 region has the DNA TGTGCCAGCAGCTTATCTCCGACTAATGAAAAACTGTTTTTT.

The chain joins TRBV19 to TRBJ1-1; tentative D call: TRBD1 (6 bases). V was clipped by 7 bases and J by 0 bases, with 15 bases between them. The germline V gene has CDR1 LNHDA and CDR2 SQIVND (reference sequence). This CDR3 spans 15 amino acids. The CDR3 region has the DNA TGTGCCAGTATTCGCGGGGGGGCCATGAACACTGAAGCTTTCTTT. Its protein product is CASIRGGAMNTEAFF. The full variable domain, completed using reference TRBV19 and TRBJ1-1, is DGGITQSPKYLFRKEGQNVTLSCEQNLNHDAMYWYRQDPGQGLRLIYYSQIVNDFQKGDIAEGYSVSREKKESFPLTVTSAQKNPTAFYLCASIRGGAMNTEAFFGQGTRLTVV.

J is TRBJ2-5 and V is TRBV6-2 or TRBV6-3; 9 bases are shared with TRBD1. The V gene end was trimmed by 6 bases and the J gene end by 5 bases; junction bases not matched to a gene: 10. The CDR3 runs to 15 residues. Germline V lookup: CDR1 MNHEY, CDR2 SVGEGT. CDR3 amino acids: CASSLTRQGVETQYF. In nucleotides, the CDR3 is TGTGCCAGCAGCCTGACGAGACAGGGGGTGGAGACCCAGTACTTC.